The T cell receptor beta chain described here comes from a study of cytomegalovirus exposure and HLA in healthy donors. Whole-study results and caveats: A list of around 150 TCR beta chains associated with cytomegalovirus was given. In a later analysis, across HLA loci, associated TCR counts were highest for DRB1, lowest for HLA-C. Researchers reported in a later analysis that common viral pathogens appeared linked to several top clusters. Earlier findings revealed that most TCR beta V segments proved productive either about 90% or about 30% of the time.

In its sample, this clone was seen a few times. Its antigen is undetermined. The primer mix had 60 Vbeta and 13 Jbeta primers. Using immunoSEQ multiplex PCR, the repertoire was profiled, and TCRdb retains in-frame clones only, with some absent. The sample yields approximately 120,000 clones, around three quarters seen once. This CDR3 is built from 15 residues. Trimming took 2 bases from V and 2 from J, leaving 13 bases between them. Germline V gives CDR1 SGHVS, CDR2 FQNEAQ. The chain employs TRBV7-8 and TRBJ2-7; D is perhaps TRBD2 (6 bases). The source of this sequence is a woman in her fifties or sixties in good health and CMV-seropositive. The source material was PBMCs. The CDR3 bases are TGTGCCAGCAGCTTACAAGGGACTGGGACCTACGAGCAGTACTTC. Its translation is CASSLQGTGTYEQYF.